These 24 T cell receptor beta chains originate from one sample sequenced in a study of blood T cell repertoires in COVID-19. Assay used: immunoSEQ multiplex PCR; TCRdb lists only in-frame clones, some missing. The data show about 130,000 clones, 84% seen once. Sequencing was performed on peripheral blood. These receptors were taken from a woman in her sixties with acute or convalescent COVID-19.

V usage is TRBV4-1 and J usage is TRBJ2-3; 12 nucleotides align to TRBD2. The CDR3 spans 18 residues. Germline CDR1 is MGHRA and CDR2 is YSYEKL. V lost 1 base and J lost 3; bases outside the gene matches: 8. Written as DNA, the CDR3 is TGCGCCAGCAGCCAAGGGCGACTAGCGGGGGCGGGGACAGATACGCAGTATTTT. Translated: CASSQGRLAGAGTDTQYF.

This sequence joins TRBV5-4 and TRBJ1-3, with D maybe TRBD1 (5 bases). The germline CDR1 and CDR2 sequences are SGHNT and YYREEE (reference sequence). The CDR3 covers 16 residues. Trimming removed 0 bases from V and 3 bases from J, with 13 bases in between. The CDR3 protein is CASSLDSGGSGNTIYF. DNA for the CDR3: TGTGCCAGCAGCTTGGATTCCGGGGGGAGTGGAAACACCATATATTTT. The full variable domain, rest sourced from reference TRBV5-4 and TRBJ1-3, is ETGVTQSPTHLIKTRGQQVTLRCSSQSGHNTVSWYQQALGQGPQFIFQYYREEENGRGNFPPRFSGLQFPNYSSELNVNALELDDSALYLCASSLDSGGSGNTIYFGEGSWLTVV.

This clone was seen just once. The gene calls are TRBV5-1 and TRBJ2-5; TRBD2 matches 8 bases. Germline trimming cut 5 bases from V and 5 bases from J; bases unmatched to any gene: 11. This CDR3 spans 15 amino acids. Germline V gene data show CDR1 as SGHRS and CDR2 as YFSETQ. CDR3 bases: TGCGCCAGCAGACCCGATTGGACTAGCCTTGAGACCCAGTACTTC. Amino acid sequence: CASRPDWTSLETQYF.

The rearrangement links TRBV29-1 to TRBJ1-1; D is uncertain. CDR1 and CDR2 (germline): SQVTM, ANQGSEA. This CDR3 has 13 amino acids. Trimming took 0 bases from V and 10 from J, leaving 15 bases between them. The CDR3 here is CSVEDPGTGAAFF. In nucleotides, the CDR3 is TGCAGCGTTGAAGATCCGGGAACGGGCGCAGCTTTCTTT.

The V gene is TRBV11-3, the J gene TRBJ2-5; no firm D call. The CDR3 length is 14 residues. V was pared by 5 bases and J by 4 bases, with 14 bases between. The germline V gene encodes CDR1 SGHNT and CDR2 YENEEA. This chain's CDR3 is CASSVNQVSETQYF. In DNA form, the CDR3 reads TGTGCCAGCAGCGTTAACCAGGTTTCAGAGACCCAGTACTTC.

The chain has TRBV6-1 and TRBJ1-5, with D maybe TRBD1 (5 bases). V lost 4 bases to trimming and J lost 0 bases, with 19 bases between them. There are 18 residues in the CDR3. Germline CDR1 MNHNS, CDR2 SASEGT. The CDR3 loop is CASSGPGQRTYSNQPQHF. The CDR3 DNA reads TGTGCCAGCAGTGGGCCAGGGCAAAGGACCTATAGCAATCAGCCCCAGCATTTT.

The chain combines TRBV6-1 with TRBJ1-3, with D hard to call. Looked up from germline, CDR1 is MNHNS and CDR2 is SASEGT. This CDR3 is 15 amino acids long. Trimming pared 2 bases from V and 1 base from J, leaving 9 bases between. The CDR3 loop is CASSERGDSGNTIYF. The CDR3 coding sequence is TGTGCCAGCAGTGAACGGGGAGATTCTGGAAACACCATATATTTT.

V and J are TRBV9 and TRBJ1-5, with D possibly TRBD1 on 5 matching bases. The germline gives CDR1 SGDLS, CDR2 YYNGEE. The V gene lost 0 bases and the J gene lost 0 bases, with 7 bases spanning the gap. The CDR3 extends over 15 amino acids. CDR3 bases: TGTGCCAGCAGCGTAGAGGGGTATAGCAATCAGCCCCAGCATTTT. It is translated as CASSVEGYSNQPQHF.

In DNA form, the CDR3 reads TGCGCCAGCAGCTTGGGGTGGCTAGCGGGGGGCCTACAAGAGACCCAGTACTTC. This gives the protein CASSLGWLAGGLQETQYF. The chain combines TRBV5-1 with TRBJ2-5; 11 bases agree with TRBD2. V was pared by 0 bases and J by 2 bases, with 9 bases of the junction left unmatched. This CDR3 is built from 18 residues. In germline, CDR1 is SGHRS, CDR2 YFSETQ.

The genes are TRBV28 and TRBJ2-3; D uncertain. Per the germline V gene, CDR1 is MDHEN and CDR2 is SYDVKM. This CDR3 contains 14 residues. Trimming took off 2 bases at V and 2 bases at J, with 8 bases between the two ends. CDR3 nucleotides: TGTGCCAGCAGTTTAAATTCCCTCACAGATACGCAGTATTTT. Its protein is CASSLNSLTDTQYF.

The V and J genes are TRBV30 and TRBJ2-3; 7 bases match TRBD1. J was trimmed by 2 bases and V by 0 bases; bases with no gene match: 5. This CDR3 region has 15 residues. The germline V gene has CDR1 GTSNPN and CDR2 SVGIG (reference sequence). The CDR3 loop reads CAWSVQGIHTDTQYF. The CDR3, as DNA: TGTGCCTGGAGTGTACAGGGGATCCACACAGATACGCAGTATTTT.

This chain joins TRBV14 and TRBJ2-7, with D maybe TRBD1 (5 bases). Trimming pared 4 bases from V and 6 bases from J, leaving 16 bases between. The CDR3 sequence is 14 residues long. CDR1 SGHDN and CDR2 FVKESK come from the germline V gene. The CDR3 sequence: CASSLPGRVREQYF. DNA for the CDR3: TGTGCCAGCAGCCTTCCGGGCAGGGTTCGCGAGCAGTACTTC.

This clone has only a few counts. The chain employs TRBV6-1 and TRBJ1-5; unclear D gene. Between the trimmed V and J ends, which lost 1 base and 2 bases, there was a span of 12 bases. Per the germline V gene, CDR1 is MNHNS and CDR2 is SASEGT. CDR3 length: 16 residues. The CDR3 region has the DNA TGTGCCAGCAGTGAAGTCCCCTGGACTCGCAATCAGCCCCAGCATTTT. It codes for CASSEVPWTRNQPQHF.

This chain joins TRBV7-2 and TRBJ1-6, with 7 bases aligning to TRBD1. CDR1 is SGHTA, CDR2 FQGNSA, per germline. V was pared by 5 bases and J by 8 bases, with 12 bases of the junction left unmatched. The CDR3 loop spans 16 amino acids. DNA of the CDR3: TGTGCCAGCAGCCCTTATTCGGGGACAGATGATTCACCCCTCCACTTT. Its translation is CASSPYSGTDDSPLHF.

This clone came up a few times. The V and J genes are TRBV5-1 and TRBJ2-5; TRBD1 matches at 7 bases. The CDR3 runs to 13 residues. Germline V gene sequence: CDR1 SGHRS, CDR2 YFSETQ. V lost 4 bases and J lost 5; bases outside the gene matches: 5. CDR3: CASSEGARETQYF. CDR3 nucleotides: TGCGCCAGCAGCGAGGGGGCTCGGGAGACCCAGTACTTC.

The CDR3: CASSRQGGTGTEAFF. The CDR3, as DNA: TGTGCCAGCAGCCGACAGGGGGGAACGGGCACTGAAGCTTTCTTT. V usage is TRBV7-9 and J usage is TRBJ1-1; 9 bases agree with TRBD1. This CDR3 has 15 residues. Germline assignment: CDR1 SEHNR and CDR2 FQNEAQ (reference sequence). After removal of 5 bases from V and 4 bases from J, the junction contained 8 bases not matched to a gene. The variable domain in full, completed from reference TRBV7-9 and TRBJ1-1, reads DTGVSQNPRHKITKRGQNVTFRCDPISEHNRLYWYRQTLGQGPEFLTYFQNEAQLEKSRLLSDRFSAERPKGSFSTLEIQRTEQGDSAMYLCASSRQGGTGTEAFFGQGTRLTVV.

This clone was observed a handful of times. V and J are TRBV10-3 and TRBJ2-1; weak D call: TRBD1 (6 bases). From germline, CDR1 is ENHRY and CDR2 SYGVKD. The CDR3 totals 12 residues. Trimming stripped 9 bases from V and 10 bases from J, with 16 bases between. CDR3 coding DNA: TGTGCCATAGGCCTTACAGGGCGCGAGCAGTTCTTC. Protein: CAIGLTGREQFF.

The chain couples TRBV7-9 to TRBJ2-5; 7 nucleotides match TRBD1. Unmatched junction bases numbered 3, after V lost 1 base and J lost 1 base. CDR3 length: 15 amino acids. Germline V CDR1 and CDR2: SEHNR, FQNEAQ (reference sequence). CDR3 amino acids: CASSLGQGIQETQYF. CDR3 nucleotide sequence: TGTGCCAGCAGCTTAGGACAGGGAATCCAAGAGACCCAGTACTTC.

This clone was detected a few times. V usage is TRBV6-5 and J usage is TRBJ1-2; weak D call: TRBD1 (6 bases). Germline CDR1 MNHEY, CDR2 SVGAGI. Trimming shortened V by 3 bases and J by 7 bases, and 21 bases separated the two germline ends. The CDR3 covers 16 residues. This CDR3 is CASSYLYAGERFGYTF. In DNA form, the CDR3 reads TGTGCCAGCAGTTATTTGTACGCAGGGGAAAGGTTTGGCTACACCTTC.

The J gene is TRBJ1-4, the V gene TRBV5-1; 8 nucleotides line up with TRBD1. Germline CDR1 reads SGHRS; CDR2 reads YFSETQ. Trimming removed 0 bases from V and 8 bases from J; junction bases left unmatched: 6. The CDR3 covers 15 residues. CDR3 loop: CASSLAQGAREKLFF. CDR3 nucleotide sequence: TGCGCCAGCAGCTTGGCTCAGGGGGCTAGGGAAAAACTGTTTTTT.

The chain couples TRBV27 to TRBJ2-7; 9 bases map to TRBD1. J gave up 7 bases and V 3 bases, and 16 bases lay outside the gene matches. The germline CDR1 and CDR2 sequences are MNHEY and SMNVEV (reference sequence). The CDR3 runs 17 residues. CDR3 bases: TGTGCCAGCAGTTTCCTCCGTGCGGACAGGGGTAGTAGGGAGCAGTACTTC. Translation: CASSFLRADRGSREQYF.

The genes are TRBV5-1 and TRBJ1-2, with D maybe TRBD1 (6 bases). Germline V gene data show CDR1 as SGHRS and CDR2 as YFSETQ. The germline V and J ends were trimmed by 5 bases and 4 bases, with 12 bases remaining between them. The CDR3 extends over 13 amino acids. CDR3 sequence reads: CASRPDSPYGYTF. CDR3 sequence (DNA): TGCGCCAGCAGACCGGACAGCCCCTATGGCTACACCTTC.

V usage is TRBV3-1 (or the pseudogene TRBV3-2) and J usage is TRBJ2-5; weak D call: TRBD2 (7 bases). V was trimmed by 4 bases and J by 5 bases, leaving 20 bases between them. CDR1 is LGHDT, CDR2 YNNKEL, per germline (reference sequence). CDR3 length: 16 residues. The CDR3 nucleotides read TGTGCCAGCAGCCCGTGGGGGGGCCGAGGTAGGGAGACCCAGTACTTC. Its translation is CASSPWGGRGRETQYF.

CDR3 sequence (DNA): TGTGCCAGCAGGCGGACAGCGAACACTGAAGCTTTCTTT. Translated: CASRRTANTEAFF. The gene calls are TRBV6-5 and TRBJ1-1, with a tentative D call TRBD1 (6 bases). V lost 6 bases and J 1 base, leaving 9 bases between the germline ends. Germline V gene data show CDR1 as MNHEY and CDR2 as SVGAGI. The CDR3 is 13 amino acids.